The sample holds a few counts of the clone carrying this TCR beta chain. The data are from a study of T-cell reconstitution after alpha-beta-depleted transplantation in children. CDR3 size: 16 residues. J lost 3 bases, V lost 5 bases, and 11 bases had no gene match. Unique molecular identifiers featured in how the TCRbeta library was prepared. TCRdb re-called the PCR reads through MiXCR, storing one row per CDR3 protein. The table lists some 600,000 distinct CDR3 sequences, approximately 16% of them singletons. The sequences come from PBMCs from the stem cell graft donor, collected from the stem cell graft. This clonotype originated in a human donor who donated a stem cell graft to a child with acute myeloid leukemia. The rearrangement uses TRBV12-3 or TRBV12-4 and TRBJ1-1; TRBD1 agrees at 8 bases. DNA for the CDR3: TGTGCCAGCAGTCCATCCTTCGGACAGGGAGACACTGAAGCTTTCTTT. This gives the protein CASSPSFGQGDTEAFF.